This entry lists 24 T cell receptor beta chains sequenced from one sample in a study of early T cells in non-severe SARS-CoV-2 infection. TCRdb independently ran MiXCR on the 5' RACE reads; one entry per CDR3 protein. The sample records 60,000 or so distinct CDR3 sequences, approximately 11% being singletons. Sequenced material: whole blood. All receptors come from an adult who was a healthcare worker with PCR-confirmed SARS-CoV-2 infection or an uninfected control (not recorded which).

This clonotype came up many times. This sequence joins TRBV30 and TRBJ2-6; D gene unclear. The V end was cut by 0 bases, the J end by 5 bases, with 11 bases between. The CDR3 is 15 amino acids. Germline V CDR1 and CDR2: GTSNPN, SVGIG (reference sequence). CDR3 in DNA: TGTGCCTGGAGTGTGGATGGGAATCGGGCCAACGTCCTGACTTTC. It encodes CAWSVDGNRANVLTF.

On this clonotype: A much bigger clone sits one base away, suggesting this may be a read error. V and J are TRBV25-1 and TRBJ2-7; possible D gene TRBD2, 6 bases. The germline V gene encodes CDR1 MGHDK and CDR2 SYGVNS. There are 14 residues in the CDR3. DNA of the CDR3: TGTGTCAGCAGTAACCCGGGGGAGGCCTACGAGCAGTACTTC. This encodes CVSSNPGEAYEQYF.

The J gene is TRBJ1-1, the V gene TRBV19; D remains ambiguous. The CDR3 spans 12 residues. The V and J ends lost 5 bases and 5 bases respectively, with 9 bases between them. Germline CDR1 is LNHDA and CDR2 is SQIVND (reference sequence). CDR3 sequence: CASSGTRTEAFF. The CDR3 nucleotides read TGTGCCAGTAGTGGAACTAGGACTGAAGCTTTCTTT.

In its sample, this clonotype was seen a few times. The CDR3 spells CASRLQGGTDTQYF. The CDR3 nucleotides are TGTGCCAGCAGACTACAGGGGGGCACAGATACGCAGTATTTT. The V and J genes are TRBV12-3 or TRBV12-4 and TRBJ2-3; 8 positions match TRBD1. The length of the CDR3 is 14 residues. V lost 6 bases, J lost 1 base, and 3 bases stayed unmatched.

This clonotype was found a few times. The CDR3 spells CASSLGGDRRKNTEAFF. The CDR3 coding sequence is TGTGCCAGCAGCTTAGGCGGGGACAGAAGGAAGAACACTGAAGCTTTCTTT. This chain uses TRBV7-9 with TRBJ1-1, with TRBD1 identical over 7 bases. The CDR3 loop spans 17 amino acids. Germline V gene data show CDR1 as SEHNR and CDR2 as FQNEAQ (reference sequence). V lost 1 base to trimming and J lost 1 base; unmatched junction nucleotides: 9.

Many counts were recorded for this clonotype. The chain carries TRBV7-9 and TRBJ1-1; D gene uncertain. The V gene lost 5 bases and the J gene lost 1 base, with 8 bases spanning the gap. The CDR3 runs 13 residues. The germline V gene has CDR1 SEHNR and CDR2 FQNEAQ (reference sequence). DNA of the CDR3: TGTGCCAGCAGCCCGAAGGGGAACACTGAAGCTTTCTTT. It encodes CASSPKGNTEAFF.

This clonotype was recorded many times. The chain is built from TRBV5-1 and TRBJ2-3; D could derive from TRBD1 or TRBD2 (6 bases each). CDR3 length: 14 amino acids. V lost 4 bases and J lost 4, with 13 bases in between. Germline assignment: CDR1 SGHRS and CDR2 YFSETQ. The CDR3 DNA reads TGCGCCAGCAGCCGCGGAGGGGGTTCAGATACGCAGTATTTT. This translates into CASSRGGGSDTQYF.

This chain connects TRBV7-6 to TRBJ2-7; 11 positions agree with TRBD2. V lost 4 bases to trimming and J lost 5 bases; unmatched junction nucleotides: 4. There are 14 residues in the CDR3. Germline loops: CDR1 SGHVS, CDR2 FNYEAQ. CDR3 amino acids: CASSSPGLADEQYF. CDR3 bases: TGTGCCAGCAGCTCCCCGGGACTAGCGGACGAGCAGTACTTC.

This clonotype was detected only a few times. The rearrangement links TRBV29-1 to TRBJ1-1; 7 bases are a match to TRBD1. Trimming removed 1 base from V and 3 bases from J; junction bases left unmatched: 5. This CDR3 comprises 14 residues. Germline CDR1 reads SQVTM; CDR2 reads ANQGSEA. The CDR3 region is CSVEGQGWDTEAFF. CDR3 DNA: TGCAGCGTTGAAGGACAGGGATGGGACACTGAAGCTTTCTTT.

This clonotype was recorded a few times. The chain joins TRBV6-5 to TRBJ1-5, with D possibly matching TRBD1 (5 bases). CDR1 is MNHEY, CDR2 SVGAGI, per germline. Trimming took off 0 bases at V and 2 bases at J, with 8 bases between the two ends. The CDR3 consists of 15 residues. For the CDR3, the DNA is TGTGCCAGCAGTTACTCGCAGGGTGGCAATCAGCCCCAGCATTTT. Protein: CASSYSQGGNQPQHF.

This chain connects TRBV19 to TRBJ1-6, with TRBD1 matching over 7 bases. The CDR3 is made up of 16 amino acids. V trimming: 5 bases; J trimming: 0 bases; junction bases outside the gene matches: 4. The germline V gene has CDR1 LNHDA and CDR2 SQIVND (reference sequence). The CDR3 DNA reads TGTGCCAGTAGTGTGGACAGGAGCTCCTATAATTCACCCCTCCACTTT. This sequence encodes CASSVDRSSYNSPLHF.

The chain joins TRBV6-2 or TRBV6-3 to TRBJ1-1, with 8 bases fitting TRBD1. Trimming took 10 bases from V and 2 from J; bases not matched to a gene: 6. CDR1 MNHEY and CDR2 SVGEGT come from the germline V gene. The CDR3 covers 13 residues. The CDR3 sequence: CATGGQANTEAFF. The DNA of the CDR3 is TGTGCCACAGGGGGACAGGCCAACACTGAAGCTTTCTTT.

This clonotype was counted between two and nine times. The chain links TRBV19 to TRBJ1-1, with 8 bases identical to TRBD1. The trim removed 2 bases at V and 6 bases at J, leaving 11 bases unmatched. The CDR3 is made up of 16 amino acids. Germline V lookup: CDR1 LNHDA, CDR2 SQIVND (reference sequence). In DNA form, the CDR3 reads TGTGCCAGTAGTATAAGGTTGGGGGGACAGGCCCCTGAAGCTTTCTTT. Its translation: CASSIRLGGQAPEAFF.

This clonotype occurred many times. This chain links TRBV7-6 with TRBJ1-6; D not certain. Germline values: CDR1 SGHVS, CDR2 FNYEAQ. The CDR3 runs to 16 residues. V lost 2 bases to trimming and J lost 9 bases, with 17 bases between them. This CDR3 reads CASSLQAGEALSPLHF. CDR3 nucleotide sequence: TGTGCCAGCAGCTTACAGGCAGGCGAAGCCCTTTCACCCCTCCACTTT.

The genes are TRBV5-5 and TRBJ2-3; D may be TRBD1 (5 bases). Germline CDR1 SGHKS, CDR2 YYEKEE (reference sequence). V lost 4 bases to trimming and J lost 2 bases, with 14 bases between them. There are 15 residues in the CDR3. Written as DNA, the CDR3 is TGTGCCAGCAGCGGAATAGGGGCCCACACAGATACGCAGTATTTT. Translated, it gives CASSGIGAHTDTQYF.

In this sample, this clonotype turned up many times. The V and J genes are TRBV14 and TRBJ2-1; 8 nucleotides agree with TRBD1. CDR1 SGHDN and CDR2 FVKESK come from the germline V gene. The CDR3 has 16 amino acids. V shed 4 bases, J shed 4 bases, and the junction held 9 bases outside the gene matches. The CDR3 here is CASSPLGGDRYNEQFF. The CDR3 DNA is TGTGCCAGCAGCCCCCTAGGTGGGGACAGGTACAATGAGCAGTTCTTC.

Concerning this clonotype itself: The junction departs from the called germline gene at one end, perhaps through a read error. The chain joins TRBV30 to TRBJ2-7, with 7 bases matching TRBD1. This CDR3 has 12 amino acids. Germline CDR1 and CDR2: GTSNPN and SVGIG (reference sequence). The CDR3 bases are TGTGTCTGGAGTCGGAACAGGGGTGAGCAGTACTTC. It yields the protein CVWSRNRGEQYF.

This clonotype was counted many times. V usage is TRBV29-1 and J usage is TRBJ2-7, with 7 nucleotides matching TRBD2. V shed 5 bases, J shed 2 bases, and the junction held 3 bases outside the gene matches. Per the germline V gene, CDR1 is SQVTM and CDR2 is ANQGSEA. The CDR3 has 12 amino acids. The CDR3 region has the DNA TGCAGCGTTTTGGGGGGGGCCTACGAGCAGTACTTC. This translates into CSVLGGAYEQYF.

This clonotype was seen repeatedly, ten times or more. This rearrangement joins TRBV24-1 to TRBJ2-1, with TRBD2 as a possible D gene (6 bases). V lost 3 bases and J 8 bases, leaving 13 bases between the germline ends. The germline V gene encodes CDR1 KGHDR and CDR2 SFDVKD. There are 14 residues in the CDR3. The CDR3 here is CATSDPRGAHEQFF. The CDR3, as DNA: TGTGCCACCAGTGATCCGCGCGGGGCTCATGAGCAGTTCTTC.

The CDR3 sequence is CSALRSATSGSSYEQYF. CDR3 nucleotides: TGCAGTGCTCTCAGATCGGCAACTAGCGGGTCCTCCTACGAGCAGTACTTC. The chain couples TRBV20-1 to TRBJ2-7; TRBD2 matches 9 bases. Germline loops: CDR1 DFQATT, CDR2 SNEGSKA (reference sequence). The CDR3 consists of 17 residues. V was clipped by 5 bases and J by 0 bases; unmatched bases: 14.

A word on this clonotype: A read error may explain this, as a much larger clone is one base away. This chain connects TRBV12-3 or TRBV12-4 to TRBJ1-5, with 8 bases lining up with TRBD1. The junction had 3 bases not matched to a gene; V was cut back by 4 bases and J by 4 bases. The CDR3 is 14 residues long. The CDR3 region has the DNA TGTGCCAGCAGTTCCACAGGGGGGAATCAGCCCCAGCATTTT. Its translation: CASSSTGGNQPQHF.

The sample holds a few counts of this clonotype. The rearrangement joins TRBV11-3 to TRBJ2-1, with D tentatively TRBD2 (6 bases). Germline CDR1 SGHNT, CDR2 YENEEA. The CDR3 is 16 amino acids. V was pared by 1 base and J by 5 bases, with 15 bases between. The CDR3: CASSLGSIAGNNEQFF. The CDR3 DNA reads as TGTGCCAGCAGCTTAGGTTCTATTGCGGGGAACAATGAGCAGTTCTTC. Full variable domain (rest looked up from reference TRBV11-3 and TRBJ2-1): EAGVVQSPRYKIIEKKQPVAFWCNPISGHNTLYWYLQNLGQGPELLIRYENEEAVDDSQLPKDRFSAERLKGVDSTLKIQPAELGDSAVYLCASSLGSIAGNNEQFFGPGTRLTVL.

This clonotype has a count of ten or more. The chain employs TRBV20-1 and TRBJ2-2; 8 bases fit TRBD1. The V gene's germline CDR1 is DFQATT and CDR2 SNEGSKA (reference sequence). CDR3 size: 15 residues. The V and J ends lost 4 bases and 4 bases, in that order; junction bases with no gene match: 8. The CDR3, as DNA: TGCAGTGCTAACAAATGGACAGGGTCCACCGGGGAGCTGTTTTTT. Amino acids: CSANKWTGSTGELFF.

This clonotype was recorded many times. The chain is built from TRBV18 and TRBJ2-3, with 7 bases identical to TRBD2. Germline CDR1 is KGHSH and CDR2 is LQKENI. This CDR3 has 16 residues. The junction had 5 bases not matched to a gene; V was cut back by 0 bases and J by 2 bases. The CDR3 spells CASSPPWGGTTDTQYF. The CDR3 bases are TGTGCCAGCTCACCACCGTGGGGGGGGACCACAGATACGCAGTATTTT.